The 16 T cell receptor beta chains presented below share a single source sample, sequenced in a study of T cells in Graves' hyperthyroidism and ophthalmopathy. RNA transcripts gave rise to amplified TCR beta CDR3 regions. The HTBI primer set drove a first-round RT-PCR of the TCR CDR3. TCRdb passed the multiplex PCR reads through MiXCR, listing each CDR3 protein once. The table lists some 770,000 distinct CDR3 sequences, about 17% of them singletons. Sequenced material: blood. The receptor set was obtained from a man younger than 35 with Graves' hyperthyroidism.

The chain uses TRBV2 and TRBJ2-2; no definite D call. The germline V gene encodes CDR1 SNHLY and CDR2 FYNNEI. V shed 2 bases and J shed 6 bases, with 13 bases lying between them. CDR3 length equals 15 residues. DNA for the CDR3: TGTGCCAGCAGTGAAACGAGGCTAGGTGCCGGGGAGCTGTTTTTT. Protein sequence: CASSETRLGAGELFF.

This clonotype was seen a handful of times. This rearrangement joins TRBV7-2 to TRBJ1-2; D remains unclear. Germline-derived CDR1 and CDR2 are SGHTA and FQGNSA. The germline V and J ends were trimmed by 4 bases and 0 bases, with 9 bases remaining between them. The CDR3 is 14 amino acids. The CDR3 reads CASSWGTANYGYTF. The DNA of the CDR3 is TGTGCCAGCAGCTGGGGTACGGCTAACTATGGCTACACCTTC.

This clonotype appeared a few times. V gene TRBV12-5 combines with J gene TRBJ2-5, with 14 bases aligning to TRBD2. This CDR3 has 18 residues. V was pared by 6 bases and J by 0 bases, with 9 bases of the junction left unmatched. Germline V lookup: CDR1 LGHNT, CDR2 FRNRAP. Written as DNA, the CDR3 is TGTGCTAGTGGAAACCTAGGGACTAGCGGGAGACACCAAGAGACCCAGTACTTC. It translates to CASGNLGTSGRHQETQYF.

The chain employs TRBV11-3 and TRBJ2-5, with TRBD1 as a possible D gene (6 bases). This CDR3 contains 14 residues. CDR1 is SGHNT, CDR2 YENEEA, per germline. Trimming stripped 2 bases from V and 2 bases from J, with 9 bases between. CDR3 sequence: CASSLLQGQETQYF. The CDR3 DNA follows: TGTGCCAGCAGCTTACTTCAGGGGCAAGAGACCCAGTACTTC. Looking up the rest from reference TRBV11-3 and TRBJ2-5 gives the full variable domain: EAGVVQSPRYKIIEKKQPVAFWCNPISGHNTLYWYLQNLGQGPELLIRYENEEAVDDSQLPKDRFSAERLKGVDSTLKIQPAELGDSAVYLCASSLLQGQETQYFGPGTRLLVL.

This clonotype was counted a few times. V and J are TRBV9 and TRBJ2-1; 16 nucleotides agree with TRBD2. Germline CDR1 reads SGDLS; CDR2 reads YYNGEE. V was clipped by 2 bases and J by 8 bases; unmatched bases: 10. The length of the CDR3 is 18 residues. As DNA, the CDR3 is TGTGCCAGCAGCGTCCCCGGGACTAGCGGGAGGGCCGAGTATGAGCAGTTCTTC. Protein product: CASSVPGTSGRAEYEQFF.

There are a few counts of this clonotype. This sequence joins TRBV27 and TRBJ1-6, with a tentative D call TRBD1 (6 bases). CDR3 length equals 15 residues. In germline, CDR1 is MNHEY, CDR2 SMNVEV (reference sequence). V was clipped by 1 base and J by 8 bases, with 12 bases between them. The CDR3 reads CASSLWARGDSPLHF. CDR3 bases: TGTGCCAGCAGTTTATGGGCCAGGGGAGATTCACCCCTCCACTTT.

The V call is TRBV5-6, the J call TRBJ2-7, with TRBD1 as a possible D gene (5 bases). V lost 2 bases to trimming and J lost 8 bases, with 17 bases between them. The CDR3 is 14 amino acids. Germline CDR1 and CDR2: SGHDT and YYEEEE. This CDR3 is CASSLGQALRKQYF. CDR3 bases: TGTGCCAGCAGCTTAGGACAAGCCCTACGGAAGCAGTACTTC.

This chain connects TRBV14 to TRBJ2-7; D may be TRBD2 (6 bases). The germline V and J ends were trimmed by 4 bases and 0 bases, with 13 bases remaining between them. Per germline, CDR1 SGHDN and CDR2 FVKESK. This CDR3 comprises 15 residues. In DNA form, the CDR3 reads TGTGCCAGCAGCCCGGGACTCGTTAGCTCCTACGAGCAGTACTTC. Translation: CASSPGLVSSYEQYF.

This clonotype was counted ten times or more. The chain links TRBV20-1 to TRBJ2-2; 11 positions match TRBD2. CDR1 and CDR2 (germline): DFQATT, SNEGSKA (reference sequence). The V segment lost 0 bases and the J segment 6 bases; nucleotides outside the gene matches: 12. The CDR3 is 18 amino acids. The CDR3 DNA is TGCAGTGCTAGAGATGAAGAGACTAGCGGGATTGGAGCCGGGGAGCTGTTTTTT. As protein: CSARDEETSGIGAGELFF.

This chain uses TRBV27 with TRBJ2-7; D may be TRBD2 (6 bases). Germline loops: CDR1 MNHEY, CDR2 SMNVEV (reference sequence). Trimming cost V 3 bases and J 2 bases, with 14 bases left between them. The CDR3 contains 15 residues. The CDR3 spells CASSFTSGSPYEQYF. CDR3 in DNA: TGTGCCAGCAGTTTTACCTCCGGGAGCCCCTACGAGCAGTACTTC.

This clonotype was observed many times. The J gene is TRBJ2-1, the V gene TRBV11-2, with D unclear. V lost 5 bases and J 0 bases, leaving 14 bases between the germline ends. In germline, CDR1 is SGHAT, CDR2 FQNNGV. The CDR3 length is 16 residues. The CDR3 DNA follows: TGTGCCAGCAGCCCCAAAATGGCGGTCTCCTACAATGAGCAGTTCTTC. The encoded protein is CASSPKMAVSYNEQFF.

The J gene is TRBJ2-3, the V gene TRBV4-1; 9 bases agree with TRBD2. Germline V gene lookup returns CDR1 MGHRA and CDR2 YSYEKL. V was pared by 3 bases and J by 5 bases, with 6 bases of the junction left unmatched. The CDR3 runs to 15 residues. CDR3 amino acids: CASSQREGELDTQYF. The CDR3 DNA follows: TGCGCCAGCAGCCAGCGGGAGGGCGAGTTAGATACGCAGTATTTT.

In this sample, this clonotype turned up many times. This chain joins TRBV2 and TRBJ2-5; no reliable D call. In germline, CDR1 is SNHLY, CDR2 FYNNEI. This CDR3 contains 13 residues. Trimming removed 4 bases at V and 2 bases at J, with 8 bases between. CDR3 sequence reads: CASSADVQETQYF. The CDR3, as DNA: TGTGCCAGCAGTGCGGACGTACAAGAGACCCAGTACTTC. The whole variable domain, remainder taken from reference TRBV2 and TRBJ2-5, is EPEVTQTPSHQVTQMGQEVILRCVPISNHLYFYWYRQILGQKVEFLVSFYNNEISEKSEIFDDQFSVERPDGSNFTLKIRSTKLEDSAMYFCASSADVQETQYFGPGTRLLVL.

This clonotype was seen only once. The rearrangement joins TRBV4-1 to TRBJ2-7; D unclear. V lost 4 bases to trimming and J lost 3 bases, with 13 bases between them. The CDR3 has 14 amino acids. CDR1 MGHRA and CDR2 YSYEKL come from the germline V gene. For the CDR3, the DNA is TGCGCCAGCAGCCCCGTCGGCCGCTACTACGAGCAGTACTTC. Protein product: CASSPVGRYYEQYF.

This clonotype was detected ten times or more. The rearrangement links TRBV11-2 to TRBJ2-7; D tentatively fits TRBD1 or TRBD2 (6 bases each). The germline CDR1 and CDR2 sequences are SGHAT and FQNNGV. V gave up 6 bases and J gave up 3 bases, with 24 bases separating them. This CDR3 is built from 17 residues. CDR3 sequence reads: CASRSTGGFQRNYEQYF. CDR3 nucleotides: TGTGCCAGCAGGTCAACCGGGGGCTTCCAGCGGAACTACGAGCAGTACTTC.

This clonotype has a handful of counts. The V call is TRBV7-9, the J call TRBJ2-3; TRBD2 matches at 9 bases. The V segment lost 11 bases and the J segment 1 base; nucleotides outside the gene matches: 13. The CDR3 totals 16 residues. The germline gives CDR1 SEHNR, CDR2 FQNEAQ (reference sequence). Here the CDR3 reads CAAPGASGDGTDTQYF. CDR3 coding DNA: TGTGCCGCCCCCGGGGCTAGCGGGGACGGCACAGATACGCAGTATTTT.